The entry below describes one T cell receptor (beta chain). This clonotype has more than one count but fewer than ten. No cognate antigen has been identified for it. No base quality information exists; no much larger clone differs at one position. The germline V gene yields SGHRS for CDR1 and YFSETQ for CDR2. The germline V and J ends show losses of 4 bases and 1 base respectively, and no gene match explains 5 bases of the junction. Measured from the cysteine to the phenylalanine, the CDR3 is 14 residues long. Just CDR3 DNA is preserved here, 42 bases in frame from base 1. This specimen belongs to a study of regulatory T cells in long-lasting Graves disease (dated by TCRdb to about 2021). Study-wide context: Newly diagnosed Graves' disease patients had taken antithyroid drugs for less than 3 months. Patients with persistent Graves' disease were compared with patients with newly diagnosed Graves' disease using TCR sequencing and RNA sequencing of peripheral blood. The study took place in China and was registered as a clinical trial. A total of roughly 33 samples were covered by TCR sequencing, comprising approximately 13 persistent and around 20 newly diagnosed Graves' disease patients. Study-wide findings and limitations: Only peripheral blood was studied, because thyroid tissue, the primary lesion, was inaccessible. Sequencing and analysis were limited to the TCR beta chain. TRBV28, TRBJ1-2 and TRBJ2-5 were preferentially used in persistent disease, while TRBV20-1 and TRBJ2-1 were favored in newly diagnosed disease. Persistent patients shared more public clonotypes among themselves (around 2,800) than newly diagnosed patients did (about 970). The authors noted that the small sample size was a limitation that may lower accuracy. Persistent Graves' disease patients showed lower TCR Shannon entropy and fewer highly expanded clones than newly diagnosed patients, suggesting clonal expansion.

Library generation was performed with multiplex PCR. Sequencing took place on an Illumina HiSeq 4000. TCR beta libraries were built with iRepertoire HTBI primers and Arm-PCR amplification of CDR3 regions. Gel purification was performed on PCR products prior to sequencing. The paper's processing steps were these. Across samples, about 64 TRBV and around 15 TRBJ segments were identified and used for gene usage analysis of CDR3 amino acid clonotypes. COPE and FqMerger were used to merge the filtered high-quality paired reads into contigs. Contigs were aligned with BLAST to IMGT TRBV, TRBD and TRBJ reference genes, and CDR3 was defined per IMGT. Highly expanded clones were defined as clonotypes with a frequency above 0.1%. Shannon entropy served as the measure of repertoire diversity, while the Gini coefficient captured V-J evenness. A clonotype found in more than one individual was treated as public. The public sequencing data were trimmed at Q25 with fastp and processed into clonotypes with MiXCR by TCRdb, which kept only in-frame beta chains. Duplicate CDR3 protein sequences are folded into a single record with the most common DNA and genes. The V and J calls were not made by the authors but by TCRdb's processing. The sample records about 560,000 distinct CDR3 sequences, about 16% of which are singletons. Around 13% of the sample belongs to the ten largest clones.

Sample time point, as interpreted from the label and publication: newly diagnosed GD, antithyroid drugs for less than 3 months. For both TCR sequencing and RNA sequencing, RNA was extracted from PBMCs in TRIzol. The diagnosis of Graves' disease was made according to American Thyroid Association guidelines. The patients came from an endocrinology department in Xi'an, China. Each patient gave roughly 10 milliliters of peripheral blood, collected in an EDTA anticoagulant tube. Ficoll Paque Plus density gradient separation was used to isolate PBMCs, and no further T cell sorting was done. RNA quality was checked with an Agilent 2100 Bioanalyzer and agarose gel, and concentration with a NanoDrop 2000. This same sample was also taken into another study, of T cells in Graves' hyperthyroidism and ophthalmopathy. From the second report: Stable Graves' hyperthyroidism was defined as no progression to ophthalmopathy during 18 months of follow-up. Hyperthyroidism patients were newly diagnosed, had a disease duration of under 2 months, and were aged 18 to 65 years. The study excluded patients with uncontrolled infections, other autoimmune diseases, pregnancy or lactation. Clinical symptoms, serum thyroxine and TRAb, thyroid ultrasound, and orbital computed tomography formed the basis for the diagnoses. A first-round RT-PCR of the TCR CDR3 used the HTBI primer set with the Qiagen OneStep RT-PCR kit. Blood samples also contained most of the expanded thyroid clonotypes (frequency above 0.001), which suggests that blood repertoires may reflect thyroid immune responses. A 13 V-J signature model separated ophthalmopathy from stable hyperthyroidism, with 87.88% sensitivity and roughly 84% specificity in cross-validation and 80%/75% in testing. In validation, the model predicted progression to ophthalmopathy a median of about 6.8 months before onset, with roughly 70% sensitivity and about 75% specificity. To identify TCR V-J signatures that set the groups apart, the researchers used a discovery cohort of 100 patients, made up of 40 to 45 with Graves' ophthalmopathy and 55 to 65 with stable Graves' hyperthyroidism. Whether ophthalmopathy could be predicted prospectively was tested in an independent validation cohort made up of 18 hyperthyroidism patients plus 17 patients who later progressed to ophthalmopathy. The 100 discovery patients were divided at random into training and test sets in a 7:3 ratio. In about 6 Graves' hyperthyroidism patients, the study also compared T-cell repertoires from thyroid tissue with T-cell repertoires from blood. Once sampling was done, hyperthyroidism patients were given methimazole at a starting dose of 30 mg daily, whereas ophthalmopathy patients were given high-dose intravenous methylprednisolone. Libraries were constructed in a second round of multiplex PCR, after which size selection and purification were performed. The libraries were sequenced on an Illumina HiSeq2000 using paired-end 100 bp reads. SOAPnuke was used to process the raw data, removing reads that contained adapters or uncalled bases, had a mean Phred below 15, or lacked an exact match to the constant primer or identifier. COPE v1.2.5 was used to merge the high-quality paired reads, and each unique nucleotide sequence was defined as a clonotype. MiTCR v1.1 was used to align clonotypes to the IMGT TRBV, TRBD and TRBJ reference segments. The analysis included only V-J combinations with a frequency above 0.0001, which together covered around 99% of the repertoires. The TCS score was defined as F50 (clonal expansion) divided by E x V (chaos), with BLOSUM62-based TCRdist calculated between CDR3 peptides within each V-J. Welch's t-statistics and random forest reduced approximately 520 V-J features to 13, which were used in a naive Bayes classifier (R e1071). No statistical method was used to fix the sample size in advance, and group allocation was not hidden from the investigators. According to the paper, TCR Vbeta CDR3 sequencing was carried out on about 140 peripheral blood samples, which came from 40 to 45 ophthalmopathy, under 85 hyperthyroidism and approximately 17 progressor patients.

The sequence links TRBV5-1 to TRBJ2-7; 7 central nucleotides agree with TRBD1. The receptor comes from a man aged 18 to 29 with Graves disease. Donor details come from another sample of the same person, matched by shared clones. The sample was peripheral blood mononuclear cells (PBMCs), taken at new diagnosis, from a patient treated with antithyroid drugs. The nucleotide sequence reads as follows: TGCGCCAGCAGCGAAAGACAGGGTTCCTACGAGCAGTACTTC. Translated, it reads CASSERQGSYEQYF.